These 10 T cell receptor beta chains came from one sample sequenced in a study of cytomegalovirus exposure and HLA in healthy donors. The PCR had 60 Vbeta and 13 Jbeta primers. Some clones are missing from TCRdb's copy, which holds only in-frame ones; the method was immunoSEQ multiplex PCR. The sample has approximately 220,000 clones, approximately 82% seen once; the top ten hold approximately 0.63%. The material sequenced was PBMCs. Every receptor here comes from a young man in good health and CMV-seronegative.

This chain uses TRBV7-2 with TRBJ2-3, with TRBD1 as a possible D gene (5 bases). The germline V gene has CDR1 SGHTA and CDR2 FQGNSA. This CDR3 spans 16 amino acids. V was shortened by 6 bases and J by 1 base, with 17 bases between the two germline ends. The CDR3 DNA is TGTGCCAGCAGGTCACGACGTGGGGCCCGCACAGATACGCAGTATTTT. Translating it yields CASRSRRGARTDTQYF.

The gene calls are TRBV7-3 and TRBJ2-6, with D perhaps matching TRBD1 (7 bases). This CDR3 contains 19 residues. Germline V lookup: CDR1 SGHTA, CDR2 FQGTGA. Deletions cut 1 base from V and 0 bases from J, with 16 bases between. The CDR3, as DNA: TGTGCCAGCAGCTTAAGGGGCGGGGACAGCATCTCTGGGGCCAACGTCCTGACTTTC. The encoded protein is CASSLRGGDSISGANVLTF.

The chain employs TRBV5-1 and TRBJ1-1; 8 nucleotides line up with TRBD1. The CDR3 contains 13 residues. Germline V gives CDR1 SGHRS, CDR2 YFSETQ. J gave up 3 bases and V 4 bases, and 2 bases lay outside the gene matches. The CDR3 region has the DNA TGCGCCAGCAGCCCGGGACAGGACACTGAAGCTTTCTTT. It translates to CASSPGQDTEAFF.

The chain employs TRBV2 and TRBJ2-2; a possible D gene is TRBD1 (6 bases). Trimming shortened V by 3 bases and J by 6 bases, and 8 bases separated the two germline ends. The CDR3 loop spans 13 amino acids. Germline lookup yields CDR1 SNHLY and CDR2 FYNNEI. The CDR3, as DNA: TGTGCCAGCAGTGAGGGGGCCCCCGGGGAGCTGTTTTTT. As protein: CASSEGAPGELFF.

The chain employs TRBV5-8 and TRBJ2-1; 7 bases map to TRBD1. Germline V gives CDR1 SGHTS, CDR2 YDEGEE. V lost 4 bases to trimming and J lost 4 bases; unmatched junction nucleotides: 2. CDR3 length: 13 amino acids. The CDR3 protein is CASSTGQYNEQFF. CDR3 nucleotides: TGTGCCAGCAGCACGGGACAGTACAATGAGCAGTTCTTC.

This clone was seen only a few times. This rearrangement joins TRBV5-1 to TRBJ2-7; D possibly corresponds to TRBD2 (6 bases). Germline V gene data show CDR1 as SGHRS and CDR2 as YFSETQ. This CDR3 comprises 15 residues. Trimming removed 0 bases from V and 3 bases from J, with 13 bases in between. CDR3 sequence: CASSLGGVPDYEQYF. The CDR3 DNA reads as TGCGCCAGCAGCTTGGGCGGGGTCCCCGACTACGAGCAGTACTTC.

This clone was detected only once. The chain recombines TRBV6-4 with TRBJ2-7, with a tentative D call TRBD2 (5 bases). This CDR3 is built from 14 residues. Germline CDR1 reads MRHNA; CDR2 reads SNTAGT. V was cut by 10 bases and J by 2 bases, with 18 bases left in between. In DNA form, the CDR3 reads TGTGCCACTCATCTGGACGGGAACCCCTACGAGCAGTACTTC. Protein: CATHLDGNPYEQYF.

This clone showed up just once. The chain employs TRBV4-2 and TRBJ1-2; D is uncertain. CDR1 and CDR2 (germline): LGHNA, YNFKEQ. Trimming left V 1 base short and J 2 bases short, with 14 bases between. The CDR3 loop spans 16 amino acids. CDR3 sequence: CASSQGTDISNYGYTF. CDR3 bases: TGTGCCAGCAGCCAAGGAACAGACATTTCGAACTATGGCTACACCTTC.

The V and J genes are TRBV5-1 and TRBJ2-3; a weak D match, TRBD2 (6 bases). The CDR3 runs 13 residues. The V gene's germline CDR1 is SGHRS and CDR2 YFSETQ. Trimming cost V 4 bases and J 2 bases, with 8 bases left between them. The chain's CDR3 is CASSGGTTDTQYF. The CDR3 coding sequence is TGCGCCAGCAGCGGCGGGACCACAGATACGCAGTATTTT.

V is TRBV15 and J is TRBJ1-5, with TRBD1 as a possible D gene (5 bases). The CDR3 spans 15 residues. Between the trimmed V and J ends, which lost 0 bases and 7 bases, there was a span of 13 bases. The germline V gene has CDR1 LNHNV and CDR2 YYDKDF (reference sequence). Here the CDR3 reads CATSRELGVTQPQHF. CDR3 bases: TGTGCCACCAGCAGAGAGTTAGGGGTTACCCAGCCCCAGCATTTT.